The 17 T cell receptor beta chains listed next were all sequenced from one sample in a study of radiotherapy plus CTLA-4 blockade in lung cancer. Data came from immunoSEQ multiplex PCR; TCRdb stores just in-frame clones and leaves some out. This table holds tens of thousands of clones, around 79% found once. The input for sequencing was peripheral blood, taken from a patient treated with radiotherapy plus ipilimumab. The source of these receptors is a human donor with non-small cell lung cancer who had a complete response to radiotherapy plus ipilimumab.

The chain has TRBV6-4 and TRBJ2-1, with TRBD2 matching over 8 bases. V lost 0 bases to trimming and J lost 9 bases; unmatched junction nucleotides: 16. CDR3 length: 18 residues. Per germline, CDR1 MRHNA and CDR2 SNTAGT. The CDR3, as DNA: TGTGCCAGCAGTGACTCGAAAGCCCTCTACCGGGAGGGCGGTGAGCAGTTCTTC. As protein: CASSDSKALYREGGEQFF.

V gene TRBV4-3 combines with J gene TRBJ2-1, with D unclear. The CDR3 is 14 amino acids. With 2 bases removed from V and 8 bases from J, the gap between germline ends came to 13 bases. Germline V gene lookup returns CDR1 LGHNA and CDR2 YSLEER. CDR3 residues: CASSQRSRDYEQFF. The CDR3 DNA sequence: TGCGCCAGCAGCCAAAGATCAAGGGATTATGAGCAGTTCTTC.

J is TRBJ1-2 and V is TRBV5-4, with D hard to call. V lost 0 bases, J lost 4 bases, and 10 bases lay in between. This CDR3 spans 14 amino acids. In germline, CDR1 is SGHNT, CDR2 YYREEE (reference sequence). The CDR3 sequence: CASSLEASFYGYTF. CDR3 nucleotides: TGTGCCAGCAGCTTGGAGGCCTCATTCTATGGCTACACCTTC.

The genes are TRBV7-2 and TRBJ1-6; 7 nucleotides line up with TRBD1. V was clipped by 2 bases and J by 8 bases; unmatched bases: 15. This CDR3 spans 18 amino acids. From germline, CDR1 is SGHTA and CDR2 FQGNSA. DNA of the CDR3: TGTGCCAGCAGCTTAAGGATTGGGCAGGGGGGCTTCGATTCACCCCTCCACTTT. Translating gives CASSLRIGQGGFDSPLHF.

CDR3 sequence reads: CSVEDDTQYF. The CDR3 region has the DNA TGCAGCGTTGAAGACGATACGCAGTATTTT. The rearrangement uses TRBV29-1 and TRBJ2-3; D remains ambiguous. The CDR3 length is 10 residues. CDR1 SQVTM and CDR2 ANQGSEA come from the germline V gene. Trimming cost V 0 bases and J 6 bases, with 1 base left between them.

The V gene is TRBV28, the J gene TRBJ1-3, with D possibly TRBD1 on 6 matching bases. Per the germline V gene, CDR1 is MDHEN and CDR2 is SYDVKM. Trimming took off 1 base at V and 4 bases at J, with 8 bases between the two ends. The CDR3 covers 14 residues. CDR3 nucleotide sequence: TGTGCCAGCAGTTTATCTGGGGGCGGAAACACCATATATTTT. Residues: CASSLSGGGNTIYF.

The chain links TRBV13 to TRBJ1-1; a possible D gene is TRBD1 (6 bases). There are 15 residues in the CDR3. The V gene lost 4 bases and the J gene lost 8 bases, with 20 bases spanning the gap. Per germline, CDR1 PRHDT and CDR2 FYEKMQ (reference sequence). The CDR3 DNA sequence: TGTGCCAGCAGCTGGATTAAAACGACAGGTTCCGAAGCTTTCTTT. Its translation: CASSWIKTTGSEAFF.

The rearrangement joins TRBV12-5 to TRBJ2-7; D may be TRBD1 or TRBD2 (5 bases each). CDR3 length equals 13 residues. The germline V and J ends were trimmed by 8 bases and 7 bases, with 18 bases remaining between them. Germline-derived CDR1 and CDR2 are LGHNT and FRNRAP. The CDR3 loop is CASTPESWGEQYV. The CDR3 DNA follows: TGTGCTAGTACACCGGAGAGCTGGGGGGAGCAGTACGTC.

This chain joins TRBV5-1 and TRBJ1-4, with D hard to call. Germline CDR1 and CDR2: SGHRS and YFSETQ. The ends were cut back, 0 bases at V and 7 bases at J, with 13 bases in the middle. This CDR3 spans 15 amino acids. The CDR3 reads CASSLAFQGTEKLFF. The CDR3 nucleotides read TGCGCCAGCAGCTTGGCTTTCCAAGGAACTGAAAAACTGTTTTTT.

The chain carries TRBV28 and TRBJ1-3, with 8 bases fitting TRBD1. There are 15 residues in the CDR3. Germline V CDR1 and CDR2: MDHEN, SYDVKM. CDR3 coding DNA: TGTGGGAGCAGGGGGCGCGGTATCGATGGAAACACCATATATTTT. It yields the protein CGSRGRGIDGNTIYF.

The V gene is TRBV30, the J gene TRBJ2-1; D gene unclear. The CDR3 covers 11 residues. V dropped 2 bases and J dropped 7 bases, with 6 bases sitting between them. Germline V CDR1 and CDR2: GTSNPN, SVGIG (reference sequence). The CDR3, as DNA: TGTGCCTGGAGTCAGAGGAATGAGCAGTTCTTC. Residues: CAWSQRNEQFF. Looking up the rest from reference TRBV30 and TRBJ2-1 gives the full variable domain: SQTIHQWPATLVQPVGSPLSLECTVEGTSNPNLYWYRQAAGRGLQLLFYSVGIGQISSEVPQNLSASRPQDRQFILSSKKLLLSDSGFYLCAWSQRNEQFFGPGTRLTVL.

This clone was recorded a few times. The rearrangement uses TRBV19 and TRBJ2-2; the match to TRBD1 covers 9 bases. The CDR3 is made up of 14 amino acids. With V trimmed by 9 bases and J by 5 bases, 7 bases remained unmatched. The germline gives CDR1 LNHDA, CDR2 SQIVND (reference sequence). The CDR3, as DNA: TGTGCCAGCCGCGGGACAGGGTCGACCGGGGAGCTGTTTTTT. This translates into CASRGTGSTGELFF.

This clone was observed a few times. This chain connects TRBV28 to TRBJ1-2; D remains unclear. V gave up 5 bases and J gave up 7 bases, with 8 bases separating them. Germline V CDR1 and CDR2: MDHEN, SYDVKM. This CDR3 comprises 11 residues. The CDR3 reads CASSPTRGYTF. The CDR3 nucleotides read TGTGCCAGCAGTCCAACCCGTGGCTACACCTTC.

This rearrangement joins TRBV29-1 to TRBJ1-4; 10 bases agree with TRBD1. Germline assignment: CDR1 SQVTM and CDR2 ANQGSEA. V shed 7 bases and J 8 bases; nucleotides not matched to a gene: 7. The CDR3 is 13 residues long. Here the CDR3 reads CSGLRDRGEKLFF. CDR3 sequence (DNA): TGCAGCGGACTCCGGGACAGGGGCGAAAAACTGTTTTTT. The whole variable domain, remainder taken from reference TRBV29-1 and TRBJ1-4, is SAVISQKPSRDICQRGTSLTIQCQVDSQVTMMFWYRQQPGQSLTLIATANQGSEATYESGFVIDKFPISRPNLTFSTLTVSNMSPEDSSIYLCSGLRDRGEKLFFGSGTQLSVL.

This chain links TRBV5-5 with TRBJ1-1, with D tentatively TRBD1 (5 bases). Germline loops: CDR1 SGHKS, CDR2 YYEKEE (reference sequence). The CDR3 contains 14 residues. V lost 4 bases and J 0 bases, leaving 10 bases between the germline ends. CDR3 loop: CASSPGTVNTEAFF. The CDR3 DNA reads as TGTGCCAGCAGCCCCGGGACTGTGAACACTGAAGCTTTCTTT.

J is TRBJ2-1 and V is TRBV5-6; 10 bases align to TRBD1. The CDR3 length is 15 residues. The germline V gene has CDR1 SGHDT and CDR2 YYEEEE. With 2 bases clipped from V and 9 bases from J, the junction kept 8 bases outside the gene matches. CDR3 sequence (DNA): TGTGCCAGCAGCTTCCGGGACAGGGGAATCGCTGAGCAGTTCTTC. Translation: CASSFRDRGIAEQFF.

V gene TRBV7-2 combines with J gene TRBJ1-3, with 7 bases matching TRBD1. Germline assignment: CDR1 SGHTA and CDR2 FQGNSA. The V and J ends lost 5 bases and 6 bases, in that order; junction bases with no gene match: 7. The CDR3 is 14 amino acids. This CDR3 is CASSERGGVNTIYF. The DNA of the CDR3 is TGTGCCAGCAGCGAACGAGGGGGCGTAAACACCATATATTTT. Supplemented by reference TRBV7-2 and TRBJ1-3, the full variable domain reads GAGVSQSPSNKVTEKGKDVELRCDPISGHTALYWYRQSLGQGLEFLIYFQGNSAPDKSGLPSDRFSAERTGGSVSTLTIQRTQQEDSAVYLCASSERGGVNTIYFGEGSWLTVV.